The 17 T cell receptor beta chains below were found in one sample sequenced in a study of blood T cell repertoires in COVID-19. Some clones are missing from TCRdb's copy, which holds only in-frame ones; the method was immunoSEQ multiplex PCR. The repertoire holds roughly 330,000 clones, with approximately 82% as singletons. Source material: peripheral blood. The receptors derive from a woman between 45 and 60 years old with acute or convalescent COVID-19.

This sequence joins TRBV5-1 and TRBJ2-2, with D possibly being TRBD2 (6 bases). V lost 0 bases to trimming and J lost 1 base, with 10 bases between them. Germline CDR1 is SGHRS and CDR2 is YFSETQ. This CDR3 spans 16 amino acids. CDR3 sequence: CASSLGVAENTGELFF. The CDR3 bases are TGCGCCAGCAGCTTGGGAGTAGCGGAGAACACCGGGGAGCTGTTTTTT.

The chain carries TRBV19 and TRBJ2-2; the match to TRBD1 covers 9 bases. Trimming cost V 5 bases and J 6 bases; bases outside gene matches: 7. The germline V gene has CDR1 LNHDA and CDR2 SQIVND (reference sequence). The CDR3 spans 15 residues. CDR3 sequence reads: CASSFGDRVAGELFF. In DNA, the CDR3 is TGTGCCAGTAGTTTCGGGGACAGGGTGGCCGGGGAGCTGTTTTTT.

The V call is TRBV10-1, the J call TRBJ2-1; TRBD2 matches 10 bases. V trimming: 6 bases; J trimming: 4 bases; junction bases outside the gene matches: 3. CDR1 is WNHNN, CDR2 SYGVQD, per germline (reference sequence). The CDR3 contains 14 residues. In DNA, the CDR3 is TGCGCCAGCAGCGGACTAGCGGAATACAATGAGCAGTTCTTC. This translates into CASSGLAEYNEQFF.

This clone was observed a single time. The chain combines TRBV14 with TRBJ2-7; a possible D gene is TRBD2 (6 bases). The germline V gene has CDR1 SGHDN and CDR2 FVKESK. The length of the CDR3 is 15 residues. V was clipped by 1 base and J by 4 bases, with 14 bases between them. The chain's CDR3 is CASSQVYLGRYEQYF. The CDR3 bases are TGTGCCAGCAGCCAAGTTTATCTCGGGAGATACGAGCAGTACTTC.

The gene calls are TRBV19 and TRBJ1-5; 12 positions match TRBD1. The junction had 17 bases not matched to a gene; V was cut back by 9 bases and J by 2 bases. The CDR3 consists of 19 residues. Germline CDR1 reads LNHDA; CDR2 reads SQIVND (reference sequence). The CDR3 bases are TGTGCCAGAGGGCTGGTGCGAGGGACAGGGGGCGACGGCAATCAGCCCCAGCATTTT. Translating it yields CARGLVRGTGGDGNQPQHF.

This sequence joins TRBV28 and TRBJ1-5, with 8 bases aligning to TRBD1. Germline CDR1 and CDR2: MDHEN and SYDVKM. The trim removed 3 bases at V and 2 bases at J, leaving 6 bases unmatched. The CDR3 has 16 residues. The CDR3 loop is CASSFGQGGGNQPQHF. The CDR3, as DNA: TGTGCCAGCAGTTTTGGACAGGGAGGAGGCAATCAGCCCCAGCATTTT. Full variable domain (rest looked up from reference TRBV28 and TRBJ1-5): DVKVTQSSRYLVKRTGEKVFLECVQDMDHENMFWYRQDPGLGLRLIYFSYDVKMKEKGDIPEGYSVSREKKERFSLILESASTNQTSMYLCASSFGQGGGNQPQHFGDGTRLSIL.

This chain links TRBV7-9 with TRBJ2-3, with 16 bases fitting TRBD2. CDR1 SEHNR and CDR2 FQNEAQ come from the germline V gene (reference sequence). The trim removed 5 bases at V and 9 bases at J, leaving 8 bases unmatched. This CDR3 is 16 amino acids long. The CDR3 loop is CASSLGTSGRADTQYF. CDR3 nucleotides: TGTGCCAGCAGCCTCGGGACTAGCGGGAGGGCCGACACGCAGTATTTT. The full variable domain, completed using reference TRBV7-9 and TRBJ2-3, is DTGVSQNPRHKITKRGQNVTFRCDPISEHNRLYWYRQTLGQGPEFLTYFQNEAQLEKSRLLSDRFSAERPKGSFSTLEIQRTEQGDSAMYLCASSLGTSGRADTQYFGPGTRLTVL.

The chain carries TRBV30 and TRBJ1-1; no reliable D call. The CDR3 is made up of 13 amino acids. V was pared by 4 bases and J by 4 bases, with 13 bases between. Germline CDR1 and CDR2: GTSNPN and SVGIG (reference sequence). The CDR3 sequence is CAWTDTPGTEAFF. For the CDR3, the DNA is TGTGCCTGGACCGACACCCCAGGCACTGAAGCTTTCTTT.

The chain uses TRBV6-5 and TRBJ2-7; maybe TRBD1 (6 bases). Germline V CDR1 and CDR2: MNHEY, SVGAGI. Deletions cut 7 bases from V and 0 bases from J, with 10 bases between. The CDR3 consists of 13 residues. CDR3 sequence: CASTPDSSYEQYF. Here the CDR3 DNA reads TGTGCCAGCACTCCGGACAGCTCCTACGAGCAGTACTTC.

V gene TRBV19 combines with J gene TRBJ1-4; the match to TRBD1 covers 8 bases. The V gene end was trimmed by 5 bases and the J gene end by 7 bases; junction bases not matched to a gene: 6. The CDR3 has 14 amino acids. Looked up from germline, CDR1 is LNHDA and CDR2 is SQIVND (reference sequence). In DNA form, the CDR3 reads TGTGCCAGTAGTTTTCAGGGGGCCGGTGAAAAACTGTTTTTT. Residues: CASSFQGAGEKLFF.

V and J are TRBV5-5 and TRBJ2-2, with a weak D call TRBD2 (6 bases). The V end lost 1 base, the J end lost 1 base, and 11 bases lay between the germline ends. The CDR3 consists of 16 residues. Germline values: CDR1 SGHKS, CDR2 YYEKEE (reference sequence). CDR3 sequence (DNA): TGTGCCAGCAGCTTGCAGGGCGGGGTGAACACCGGGGAGCTGTTTTTT. Protein sequence: CASSLQGGVNTGELFF.

The gene calls are TRBV21-1 and TRBJ2-2; the DNA was not compared with TRBD2, the D call given in the table. TRBV21-1 is designated a pseudogene. The CDR3 consists of 12 residues. The CDR3 DNA is TGTGCCAGCAGGCCGGAGACCGGGGAGCTGTTTTTT. Translating it yields CASRPETGELFF.

The chain has TRBV19 and TRBJ1-2; 9 bases map to TRBD1. Per germline, CDR1 LNHDA and CDR2 SQIVND (reference sequence). Trimming removed 8 bases from V and 2 bases from J; junction bases left unmatched: 3. The CDR3 runs to 13 residues. The CDR3 coding sequence is TGTGCCAGTGGACAGGGGCCCAACTATGGCTACACCTTC. Its protein product is CASGQGPNYGYTF. Together with reference TRBV19 and TRBJ1-2, the CDR3 gives the full variable domain: DGGITQSPKYLFRKEGQNVTLSCEQNLNHDAMYWYRQDPGQGLRLIYYSQIVNDFQKGDIAEGYSVSREKKESFPLTVTSAQKNPTAFYLCASGQGPNYGYTFGSGTRLTVV.

The CDR3 sequence: CASSRDRGQINTEAFF. As DNA, the CDR3 is TGCGCCAGCAGCCGGGACAGGGGCCAGATCAACACTGAAGCTTTCTTT. The chain has TRBV10-2 and TRBJ1-1, with 10 bases identical to TRBD1. Trimming at V came to 6 bases and at J to 2 bases, leaving 9 bases not matched to a gene. The germline gives CDR1 WSHSY, CDR2 SAAADI. The CDR3 totals 16 residues.

The chain couples TRBV20-1 to TRBJ2-7, with 8 bases aligning to TRBD2. The CDR3 sequence is 14 residues long. V trimming: 3 bases; J trimming: 0 bases; junction bases outside the gene matches: 4. Per germline, CDR1 DFQATT and CDR2 SNEGSKA (reference sequence). The CDR3 nucleotides are TGCAGTGCTAGTATTAGCGGGAACTCCTACGAGCAGTACTTC. Protein: CSASISGNSYEQYF.

The chain recombines TRBV6-2 or TRBV6-3 with TRBJ2-7; D perhaps matches TRBD2 (5 bases). Trimming took 2 bases from V and 4 from J, leaving 9 bases between them. Germline loops: CDR1 MNHEY, CDR2 SVGEGT. This CDR3 region has 13 residues. The CDR3 nucleotides read TGTGCCAGCAGTTACGGTAGGGAGTACGAGCAGTACTTC. Translating it yields CASSYGREYEQYF.

The V and J genes are TRBV7-7 and TRBJ2-7; D call uncertain. The germline V gene has CDR1 SSHAT and CDR2 FNYEAQ (reference sequence). This CDR3 spans 13 amino acids. Trimming removed 2 bases at V and 3 bases at J, with 8 bases between. The CDR3 region is CASSLSGSYEQYF. In DNA, the CDR3 is TGTGCCAGCAGCTTAAGTGGCAGCTACGAGCAGTACTTC.